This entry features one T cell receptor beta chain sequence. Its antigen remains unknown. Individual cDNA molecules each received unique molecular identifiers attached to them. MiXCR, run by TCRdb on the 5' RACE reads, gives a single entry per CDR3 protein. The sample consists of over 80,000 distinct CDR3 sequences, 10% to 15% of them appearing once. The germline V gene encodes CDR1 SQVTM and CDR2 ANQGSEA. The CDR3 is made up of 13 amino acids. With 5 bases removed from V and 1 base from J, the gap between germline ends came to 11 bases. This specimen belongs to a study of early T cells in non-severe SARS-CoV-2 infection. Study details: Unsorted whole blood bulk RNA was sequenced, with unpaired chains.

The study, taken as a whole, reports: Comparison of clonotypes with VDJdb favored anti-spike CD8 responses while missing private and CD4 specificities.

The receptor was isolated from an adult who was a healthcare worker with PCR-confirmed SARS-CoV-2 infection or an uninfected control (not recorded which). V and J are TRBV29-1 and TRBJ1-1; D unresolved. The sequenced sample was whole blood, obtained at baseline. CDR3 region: CSVTVWSNTEAFF. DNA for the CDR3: TGCAGCGTTACGGTTTGGTCGAACACTGAAGCTTTCTTT.